A single sample is the source of the 24 T cell receptor beta chains below, sequenced in a study of molecular identifiers for immune sequencing clone quantification. TCRdb processed the PCR reads anew with MiXCR; each CDR3 protein has one entry. The sample holds over 600,000 distinct CDR3 sequences, less than 20% seen once. Specimen: naive CD8+ T cells from blood, with Jurkat cell RNA spiked in. Subset meaning: FACS-sorted CD8+CD4-CCR7+CD45RA+ naive T cells. Every receptor here comes from a human donor in good health. Some libraries in this study had Jurkat cell RNA spiked in.

The sample holds a few counts of this clonotype. A much larger clone lies a single base off, so this may be a read error. The chain carries TRBV2 and TRBJ2-5; TRBD2 agrees at 8 bases. Germline CDR1 SNHLY, CDR2 FYNNEI. After removal of 2 bases from V and 4 bases from J, the junction contained 0 bases not matched to a gene. The CDR3 has 13 residues. The CDR3 is CASSESGGETQYF. The CDR3 coding sequence is TGTGCCAGCAGTGAAAGCGGGGGAGAGACCCAGTACTTC.

As concerns this clonotype: A junction boundary mismatches the germline segment, possibly from a read error. The V and J genes are TRBV19 and TRBJ2-7; 8 bases align to TRBD1. Germline V lookup: CDR1 LNHDA, CDR2 SQIVND (reference sequence). There are 14 residues in the CDR3. For the CDR3, the DNA is TGTGCCGGTAGTATCGGGACAGGACCCTACGAGCAGTACTTC. Translated: CAGSIGTGPYEQYF.

For this clonotype: A much bigger clone sits one base away, suggesting this may be a read error. The V gene is TRBV6-2 or TRBV6-3, the J gene TRBJ2-3; TRBD2 agrees at 7 bases. In germline, CDR1 is MNHEY, CDR2 SVGEGT. V lost 6 bases, J lost 1 base, and 13 bases stayed unmatched. The CDR3 length is 17 residues. DNA for the CDR3: TGTGCCAGCAGCTCCTGGGGCTACCGGGGGGGCACAGATACGCAGTATTTT. As protein: CASSSWGYRGGTDTQYF.

This clonotype showed up many times. The genes are TRBV29-1 and TRBJ2-7; 9 nucleotides agree with TRBD1. Germline CDR1 SQVTM, CDR2 ANQGSEA. The J segment lost 5 bases and the V segment lost 6 bases, leaving 11 bases of the junction unmatched. CDR3 length: 14 residues. The CDR3 loop is CSVRGTGTSHEQYF. CDR3 coding DNA: TGCAGCGTCAGAGGGACAGGGACTTCCCACGAGCAGTACTTC.

The chain combines TRBV6-2 or TRBV6-3 with TRBJ2-7; tentative D call: TRBD1 (5 bases). V was clipped by 4 bases and J by 2 bases, with 15 bases between them. The CDR3 totals 15 residues. Germline CDR1 MNHEY, CDR2 SVGEGT. Written as DNA, the CDR3 is TGTGCCAGCAGTTCCACGGACACGCTTCCCTACGAGCAGTACTTC. This encodes CASSSTDTLPYEQYF.

This clonotype has at least ten counts. V and J are TRBV5-4 and TRBJ2-2, with D hard to call. This CDR3 is 13 amino acids long. CDR1 and CDR2 (germline): SGHNT, YYREEE (reference sequence). V was shortened by 4 bases and J by 3 bases, with 7 bases between the two germline ends. Here the CDR3 reads CASSTEDTGELFF. CDR3 in DNA: TGTGCCAGCAGCACAGAGGACACCGGGGAGCTGTTTTTT.

This clonotype was recorded many times. The J gene is TRBJ2-3, the V gene TRBV27; D gene uncertain. CDR1 MNHEY and CDR2 SMNVEV come from the germline V gene (reference sequence). The CDR3 is 16 residues long. V was shortened by 5 bases and J by 4 bases, with 19 bases between the two germline ends. CDR3 sequence reads: CASSPRRLEGADTQYF. Written as DNA, the CDR3 is TGTGCCAGCAGTCCGCGACGTTTAGAAGGTGCAGATACGCAGTATTTT.

This clonotype was observed at least ten times. J is TRBJ2-3 and V is TRBV25-1, with TRBD2 identical over 10 bases. V lost 1 base to trimming and J lost 6 bases; unmatched junction nucleotides: 10. Germline V gives CDR1 MGHDK, CDR2 SYGVNS. The CDR3 spans 17 residues. The CDR3 is CASSESTSGMILDTQYF. As DNA, the CDR3 is TGTGCCAGCAGTGAATCTACTAGCGGGATGATTCTGGATACGCAGTATTTT.

The chain is built from TRBV15 and TRBJ2-5, with D tentatively TRBD1 or TRBD2 (6 bases each). This CDR3 comprises 15 residues. Per the germline V gene, CDR1 is LNHNV and CDR2 is YYDKDF (reference sequence). The germline V and J ends were trimmed by 0 bases and 5 bases, with 13 bases remaining between them. The CDR3, as DNA: TGTGCCACCAGCAGAGATGGGGGGCCGGGGGAGACCCAGTACTTC. It encodes CATSRDGGPGETQYF.

This clonotype was recorded at least ten times. V usage is TRBV20-1 and J usage is TRBJ2-7; D is unclear. This CDR3 comprises 13 residues. Germline V gene sequence: CDR1 DFQATT, CDR2 SNEGSKA (reference sequence). Trimming stripped 1 base from V and 1 base from J, with 8 bases between. CDR3 sequence (DNA): TGCAGTGCTAGAGGCCACCTATCCTACGAGCAGTACTTC. Translated: CSARGHLSYEQYF.

At least ten counts were recorded for this clonotype. The chain combines TRBV18 with TRBJ2-7, with 8 bases fitting TRBD2. Germline V gives CDR1 KGHSH, CDR2 LQKENI. V shed 3 bases and J 0 bases; nucleotides not matched to a gene: 13. This CDR3 has 18 amino acids. The CDR3 loop is CASSPPGGRPLSSYEQYF. The CDR3 region has the DNA TGTGCCAGCTCACCCCCCGGCGGGAGGCCACTGAGCTCCTACGAGCAGTACTTC. Using reference TRBV18 and TRBJ2-7 for the parts outside the CDR3, the full variable domain is NAGVMQNPRHLVRRRGQEARLRCSPMKGHSHVYWYRQLPEEGLKFMVYLQKENIIDESGMPKERFSAEFPKEGPSILRIQQVVRGDSAAYFCASSPPGGRPLSSYEQYFGPGTRLTVT.

This clonotype was recorded many times. The rearrangement uses TRBV28 and TRBJ2-2, with unresolved D. The V end lost 5 bases, the J end lost 3 bases, and 13 bases lay between the germline ends. CDR1 is MDHEN and CDR2 is SYDVKM in the germline V gene. The CDR3 is made up of 15 amino acids. The CDR3: CASSPLDGYTGELFF. CDR3 in DNA: TGTGCCAGCAGTCCTTTGGACGGATACACCGGGGAGCTGTTTTTT. Full variable domain (missing parts from reference TRBV28 and TRBJ2-2): DVKVTQSSRYLVKRTGEKVFLECVQDMDHENMFWYRQDPGLGLRLIYFSYDVKMKEKGDIPEGYSVSREKKERFSLILESASTNQTSMYLCASSPLDGYTGELFFGEGSRLTVL.

This clonotype was detected ten times or more. The chain uses TRBV11-2 and TRBJ2-3, with D possibly matching TRBD2 (6 bases). In germline, CDR1 is SGHAT, CDR2 FQNNGV. The CDR3 has 15 amino acids. Trimming removed 3 bases at V and 0 bases at J, with 10 bases between. CDR3 sequence (DNA): TGTGCCAGCAGCTTTGGCGGGATAAGCACAGATACGCAGTATTTT. As protein: CASSFGGISTDTQYF.

This clonotype was picked up many times. The V gene is TRBV29-1, the J gene TRBJ2-5, with D possibly matching TRBD1 (6 bases). This CDR3 region has 13 residues. Per germline, CDR1 SQVTM and CDR2 ANQGSEA. Trimming stripped 0 bases from V and 13 bases from J, with 18 bases between. The CDR3 here is CSVEDGTGLFLYF. The CDR3 bases are TGCAGCGTTGAAGACGGTACAGGGTTGTTTCTGTACTTC.

This clonotype occurred many times. This rearrangement joins TRBV29-1 to TRBJ1-3, with D possibly being TRBD1 (5 bases). There are 13 residues in the CDR3. V was pared by 7 bases and J by 3 bases, with 13 bases between. Germline-derived CDR1 and CDR2 are SQVTM and ANQGSEA. The DNA for the CDR3 is TGCAGCGCCGCTGGAGGGGTTGGAAACACCATATATTTT. Its protein is CSAAGGVGNTIYF.

This clonotype was counted at least ten times. The V gene is TRBV28, the J gene TRBJ2-3; 9 nucleotides line up with TRBD2. The V gene end was trimmed by 1 base and the J gene end by 1 base; junction bases not matched to a gene: 3. The CDR3 has 16 amino acids. The V gene's germline CDR1 is MDHEN and CDR2 SYDVKM. The CDR3, as DNA: TGTGCCAGCAGTTTATTATTAGCGGGAGGCACAGATACGCAGTATTTT. It is translated as CASSLLLAGGTDTQYF.

In its sample, this clonotype was seen a few times. This chain uses TRBV7-8 with TRBJ2-5; 15 bases align to TRBD2. With 1 base clipped from V and 7 bases from J, the junction kept 7 bases outside the gene matches. This CDR3 has 17 residues. Germline values: CDR1 SGHVS, CDR2 FQNEAQ. The CDR3 reads CASSLGTSGGAGGTQYF. For the CDR3, the DNA is TGTGCCAGCAGCTTAGGGACTAGCGGGGGGGCCGGCGGGACCCAGTACTTC.

With regard to this clonotype: This may stem from a read error, because a much larger clone lies one nucleotide away. The chain joins TRBV11-2 to TRBJ2-1, with 9 bases that match TRBD2. Germline values: CDR1 SGHAT, CDR2 FQNNGV. This CDR3 has 17 residues. For the CDR3, the DNA is TGTGCCAACAGCTTAGTACTAGCGGGTCCTTTTAACAATGAGCAGTTCTTC. Amino acids: CANSLVLAGPFNNEQFF.

In its sample, this clonotype was seen many times. The rearrangement links TRBV29-1 to TRBJ2-2, with 7 bases lining up with TRBD1. After removal of 0 bases from V and 0 bases from J, the junction contained 4 bases not matched to a gene. The germline V gene encodes CDR1 SQVTM and CDR2 ANQGSEA. The CDR3 loop spans 16 amino acids. CDR3 sequence (DNA): TGCAGCGTTGAAGATGGAGACAGGGCGAACACCGGGGAGCTGTTTTTT. Protein sequence: CSVEDGDRANTGELFF.

Worth noting for this clonotype: Germline and junction disagree at one end, which may indicate a read error. This rearrangement joins TRBV19 to TRBJ2-7, with 7 bases lining up with TRBD1. This CDR3 is 14 amino acids long. In germline, CDR1 is LNHDA, CDR2 SQIVND (reference sequence). CDR3 residues: CASSMTGDSYERYF. The DNA for the CDR3 is TGTGCCAGTAGTATGACCGGGGACAGCTACGAGCGGTACTTC.

This clonotype was seen many times. CDR3 DNA: TGTGCCAGCAGCGCAGGGGCGGAATACTACGAGCAGTACTTC. It yields the protein CASSAGAEYYEQYF. J is TRBJ2-7 and V is TRBV9; D is possibly TRBD1 (6 bases). The CDR3 contains 14 residues. The V and J ends lost 3 bases and 3 bases respectively, with 13 bases between them. Germline V gene lookup returns CDR1 SGDLS and CDR2 YYNGEE.

This clonotype was observed a few times. The V gene is TRBV5-5, the J gene TRBJ2-7; D is perhaps TRBD1 or TRBD2 (5 bases each). The CDR3 consists of 15 residues. Germline CDR1 SGHKS, CDR2 YYEKEE (reference sequence). V was shortened by 7 bases and J by 0 bases, with 17 bases between the two germline ends. CDR3 sequence: CASHPGTDSSYEQYF. The CDR3 DNA follows: TGTGCCAGCCATCCTGGGACGGATAGCTCCTACGAGCAGTACTTC.

The table lists this clonotype with many counts. The CDR3 DNA follows: TGCGCCAGCAGCCCAACAGGCTATGGCTACACCTTC. This codes for CASSPTGYGYTF. The genes are TRBV4-3 and TRBJ1-2; weak D call: TRBD1 (5 bases). Germline CDR1 LGHNA, CDR2 YSLEER. The CDR3 consists of 12 residues. V was shortened by 4 bases and J by 4 bases, with 7 bases between the two germline ends.

This clonotype was found a few times. The genes are TRBV5-6 and TRBJ2-7; D gene uncertain. Germline values: CDR1 SGHDT, CDR2 YYEEEE. The CDR3 spans 20 residues. V was shortened by 0 bases and J by 2 bases, with 27 bases between the two germline ends. CDR3 amino acids: CASSLDRGLLADGQAYEQYF. As DNA, the CDR3 is TGTGCCAGCAGCTTGGACCGTGGGCTCCTCGCCGATGGTCAGGCCTACGAGCAGTACTTC.